The clone carrying this TCR beta chain was recorded only once. The sample comes from a study of blood T cell repertoires in COVID-19. Study-level background: The United States, Italy and Spain were the sources of the acute and convalescent COVID-19 samples. Sources were T cells, B-cell-depleted T cells, or PBMCs; the material itself was cDNA or gDNA.

Participants came from some 23 US areas, aged about 18 to 90 years. TCRdb's copy holds only in-frame clones and misses some; the assay was immunoSEQ multiplex PCR. The sample comprises 400,000 to 500,000 clones, nearly 90% of which are singletons, and roughly 1.4% rests with the top ten. The germline CDR1 and CDR2 sequences are SGHKS and YYEKEE (reference sequence). The CDR3 loop spans 16 amino acids. V trimming: 4 bases; J trimming: 5 bases; junction bases outside the gene matches: 14. The clonotype comes from a woman under 30 who had been exposed to COVID-19. Input material: PBMCs or T cells enriched from blood (not recorded which). The chain recombines TRBV5-5 with TRBJ2-5; 7 nucleotides agree with TRBD1. CDR3 region: CASSPGQADWGETQYF. The CDR3 bases are TGTGCCAGCAGCCCAGGACAGGCCGACTGGGGGGAGACCCAGTACTTC. Filled out from reference TRBV5-5 and TRBJ2-5, the complete variable domain reads DAGVTQSPTHLIKTRGQQVTLRCSPISGHKSVSWYQQVLGQGPQFIFQYYEKEERGRGNFPDRFSARQFPNYSSELNVNALLLGDSALYLCASSPGQADWGETQYFGPGTRLLVL.